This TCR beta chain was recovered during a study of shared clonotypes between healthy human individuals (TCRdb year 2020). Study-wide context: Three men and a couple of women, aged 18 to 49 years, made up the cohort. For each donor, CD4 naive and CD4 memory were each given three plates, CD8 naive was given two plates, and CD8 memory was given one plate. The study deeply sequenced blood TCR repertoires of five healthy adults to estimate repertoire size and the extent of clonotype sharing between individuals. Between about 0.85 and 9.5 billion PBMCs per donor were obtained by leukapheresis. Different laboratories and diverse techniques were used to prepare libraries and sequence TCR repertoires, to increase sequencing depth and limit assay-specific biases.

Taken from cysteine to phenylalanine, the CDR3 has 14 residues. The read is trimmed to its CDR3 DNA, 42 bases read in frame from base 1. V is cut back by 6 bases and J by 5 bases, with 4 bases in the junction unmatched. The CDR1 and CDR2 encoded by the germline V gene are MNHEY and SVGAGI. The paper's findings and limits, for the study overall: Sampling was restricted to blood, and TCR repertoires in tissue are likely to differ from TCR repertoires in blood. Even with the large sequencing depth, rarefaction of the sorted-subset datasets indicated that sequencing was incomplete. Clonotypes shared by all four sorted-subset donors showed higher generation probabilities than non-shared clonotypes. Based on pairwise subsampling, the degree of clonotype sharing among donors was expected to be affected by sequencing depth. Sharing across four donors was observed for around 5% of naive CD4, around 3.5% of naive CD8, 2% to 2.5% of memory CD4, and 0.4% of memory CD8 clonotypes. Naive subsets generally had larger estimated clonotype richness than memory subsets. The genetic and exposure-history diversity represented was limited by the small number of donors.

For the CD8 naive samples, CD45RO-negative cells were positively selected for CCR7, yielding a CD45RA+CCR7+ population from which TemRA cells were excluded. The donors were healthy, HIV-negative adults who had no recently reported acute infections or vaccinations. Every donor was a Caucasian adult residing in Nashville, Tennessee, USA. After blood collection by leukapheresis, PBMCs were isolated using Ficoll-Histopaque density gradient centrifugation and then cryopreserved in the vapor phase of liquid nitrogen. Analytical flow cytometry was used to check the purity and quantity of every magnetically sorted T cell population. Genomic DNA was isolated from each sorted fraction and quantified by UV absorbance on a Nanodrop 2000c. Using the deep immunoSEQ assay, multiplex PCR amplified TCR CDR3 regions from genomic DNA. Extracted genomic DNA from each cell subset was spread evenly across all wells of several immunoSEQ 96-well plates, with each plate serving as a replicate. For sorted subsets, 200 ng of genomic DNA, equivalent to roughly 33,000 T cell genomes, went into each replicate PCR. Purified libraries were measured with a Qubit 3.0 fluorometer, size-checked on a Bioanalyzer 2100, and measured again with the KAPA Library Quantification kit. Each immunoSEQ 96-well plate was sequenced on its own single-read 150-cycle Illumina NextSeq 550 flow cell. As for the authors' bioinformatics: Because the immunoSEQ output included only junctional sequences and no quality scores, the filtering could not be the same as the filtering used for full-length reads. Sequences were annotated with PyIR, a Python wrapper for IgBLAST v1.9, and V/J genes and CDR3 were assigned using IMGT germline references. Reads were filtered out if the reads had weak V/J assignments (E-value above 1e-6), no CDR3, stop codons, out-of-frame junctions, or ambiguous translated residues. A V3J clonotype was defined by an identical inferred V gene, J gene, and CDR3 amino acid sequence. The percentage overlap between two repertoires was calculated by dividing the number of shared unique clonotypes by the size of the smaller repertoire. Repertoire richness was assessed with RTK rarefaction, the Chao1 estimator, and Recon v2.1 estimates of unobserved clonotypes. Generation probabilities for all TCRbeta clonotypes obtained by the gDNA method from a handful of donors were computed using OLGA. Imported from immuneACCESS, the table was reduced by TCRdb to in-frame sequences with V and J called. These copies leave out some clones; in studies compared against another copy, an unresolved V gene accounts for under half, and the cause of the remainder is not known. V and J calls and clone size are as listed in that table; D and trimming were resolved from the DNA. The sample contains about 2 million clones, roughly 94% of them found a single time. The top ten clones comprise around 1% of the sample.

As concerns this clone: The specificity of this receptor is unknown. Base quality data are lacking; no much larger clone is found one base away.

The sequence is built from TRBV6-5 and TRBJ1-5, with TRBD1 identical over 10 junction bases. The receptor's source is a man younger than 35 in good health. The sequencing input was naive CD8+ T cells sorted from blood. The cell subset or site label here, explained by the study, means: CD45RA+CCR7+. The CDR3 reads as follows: CASSFGTGDQPQHF. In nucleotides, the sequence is TGTGCCAGCAGCTTCGGGACAGGGGATCAGCCCCAGCATTTT.